The sequence of this T cell receptor (beta chain) was determined in a study of T cell clones after liver transplantation. Study at large: Three of eight recipients were HCV-positive; others had non-autoimmune, non-viral indications. Samples came pre-transplant, pre-randomization before withdrawal, and post-randomization after withdrawal ended.

This table comes from immunoSEQ multiplex PCR, and its TCRdb copy is limited to in-frame clones, with some not included. The data hold around 9,700 clones, with approximately 82% observed a single time. This clone was recorded a few times. The antigen is not known. Germline lookup yields CDR1 SGDLS and CDR2 YYNGEE. The CDR3 is 15 amino acids. V gave up 0 bases and J gave up 8 bases, with 15 bases separating them. Study-wide results and caveats: Graft donor-reactive T cells may have migrated into the graft rather than being deleted. In most of the 8 subjects, circulating graft-donor-reactive CD4 TCRbeta sequences fell significantly after transplant.

This rearrangement joins TRBV9 to TRBJ2-1; perhaps TRBD2 as D (5 bases). This specimen was CD8+ T cells from blood, taken at the 22-month timepoint. The sequence was collected from a human patient who received a liver transplant. Part of the T cells may come from the graft donor. CDR3 coding DNA: TGTGCCAGCAGCGTAGGCGACGGGGTTATCGATGAGCAGTTCTTC. This encodes CASSVGDGVIDEQFF. The full variable domain, completed using reference TRBV9 and TRBJ2-1, is DSGVTQTPKHLITATGQRVTLRCSPRSGDLSVYWYQQSLDQGLQFLIQYYNGEERAKGNILERFSAQQFPDLHSELNLSSLELGDSALYFCASSVGDGVIDEQFFGPGTRLTVL.